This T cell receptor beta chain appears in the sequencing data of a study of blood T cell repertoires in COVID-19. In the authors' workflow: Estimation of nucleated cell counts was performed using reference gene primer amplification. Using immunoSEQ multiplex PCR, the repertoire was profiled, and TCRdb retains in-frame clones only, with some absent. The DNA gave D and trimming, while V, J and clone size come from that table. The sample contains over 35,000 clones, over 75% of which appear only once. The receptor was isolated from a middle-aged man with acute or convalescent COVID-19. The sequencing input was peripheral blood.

The CDR3 DNA reads as TGCGCCAGCAGCTCCACAGGGGGCGAGAAGAGCTCCTATAATTCACCCCTCCACTTT. It codes for CASSSTGGEKSSYNSPLHF. The chain uses TRBV5-1 and TRBJ1-6, with 9 nucleotides matching TRBD1. CDR3 size: 19 residues. V dropped 3 bases and J dropped 0; count of bases not matched to a gene: 10. CDR1 and CDR2 from the germline V gene are SGHRS and YFSETQ.